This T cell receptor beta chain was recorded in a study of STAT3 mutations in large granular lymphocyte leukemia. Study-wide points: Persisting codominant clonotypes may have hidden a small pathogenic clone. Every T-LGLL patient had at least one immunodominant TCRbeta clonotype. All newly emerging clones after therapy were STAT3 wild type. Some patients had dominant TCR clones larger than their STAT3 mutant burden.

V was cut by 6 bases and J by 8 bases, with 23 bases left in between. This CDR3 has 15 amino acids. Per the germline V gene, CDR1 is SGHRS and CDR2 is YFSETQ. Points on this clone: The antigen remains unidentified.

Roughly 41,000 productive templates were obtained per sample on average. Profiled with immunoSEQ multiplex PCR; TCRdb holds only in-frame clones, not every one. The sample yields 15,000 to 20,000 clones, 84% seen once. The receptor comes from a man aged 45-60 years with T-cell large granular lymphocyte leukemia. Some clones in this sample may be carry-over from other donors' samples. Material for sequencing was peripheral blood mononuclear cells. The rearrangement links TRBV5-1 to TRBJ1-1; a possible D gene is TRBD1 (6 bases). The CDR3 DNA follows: TGCGCCAGCAAACGGGGGCCCAGGGCTGAGGAAGAAGCTTTCTTT. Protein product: CASKRGPRAEEEAFF.